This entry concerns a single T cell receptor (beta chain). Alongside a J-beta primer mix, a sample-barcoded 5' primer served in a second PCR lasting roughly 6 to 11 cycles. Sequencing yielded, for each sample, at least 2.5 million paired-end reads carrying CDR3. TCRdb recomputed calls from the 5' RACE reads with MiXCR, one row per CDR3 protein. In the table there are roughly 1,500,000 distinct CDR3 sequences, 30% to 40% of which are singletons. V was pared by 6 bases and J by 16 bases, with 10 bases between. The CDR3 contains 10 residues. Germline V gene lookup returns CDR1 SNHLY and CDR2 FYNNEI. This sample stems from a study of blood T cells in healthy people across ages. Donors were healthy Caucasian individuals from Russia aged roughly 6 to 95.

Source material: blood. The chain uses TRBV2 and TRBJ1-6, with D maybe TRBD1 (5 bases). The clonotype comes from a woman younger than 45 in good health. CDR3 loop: CASRERGLHF. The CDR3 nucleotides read TGTGCCAGCAGAGAAAGGGGTCTCCACTTT.